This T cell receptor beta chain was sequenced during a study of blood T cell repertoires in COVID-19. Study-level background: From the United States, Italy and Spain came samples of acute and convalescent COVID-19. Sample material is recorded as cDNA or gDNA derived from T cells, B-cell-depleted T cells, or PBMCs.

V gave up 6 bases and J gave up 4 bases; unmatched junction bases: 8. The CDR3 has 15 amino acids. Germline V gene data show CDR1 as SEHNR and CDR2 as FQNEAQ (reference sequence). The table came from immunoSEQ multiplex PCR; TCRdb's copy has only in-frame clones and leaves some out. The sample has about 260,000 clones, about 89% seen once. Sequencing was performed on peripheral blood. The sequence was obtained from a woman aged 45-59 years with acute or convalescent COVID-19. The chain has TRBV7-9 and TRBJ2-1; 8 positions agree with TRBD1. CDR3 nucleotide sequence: TGTGCCAGCAGGAGACGGACAGGGTTATACAATGAGCAGTTCTTC. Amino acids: CASRRRTGLYNEQFF.